The 17 T cell receptor beta chains presented below share a single source sample, sequenced in a study of CD8+ T cells in alopecia areata. Extracted from the samples, RNA was reverse transcribed into cDNA to serve as the sequencing template. TCRdb keeps only in-frame clones here, not all; method: immunoSEQ multiplex PCR. The repertoire holds some 180,000 clones, with over 55% as singletons. The source was CD4+ T cells sorted from blood, collected at week 0. These receptor sequences come from a human donor with alopecia areata.

The chain has TRBV29-1 and TRBJ1-3; D ambiguous. CDR3 length: 12 amino acids. The germline V gene encodes CDR1 SQVTM and CDR2 ANQGSEA. Trimming left V 4 bases short and J 0 bases short, with 4 bases between. The CDR3 nucleotides are TGCAGCGTTGGAGTCTCTGGAAACACCATATATTTT. This encodes CSVGVSGNTIYF.

In its sample, this clone was seen once. CDR3: CSARSGTKLFF. In nucleotides, the CDR3 is TGCAGTGCTAGATCCGGGACCAAACTGTTTTTT. The V and J genes are TRBV20-1 and TRBJ1-4, with TRBD1 as a possible D gene (5 bases). CDR1 is DFQATT and CDR2 is SNEGSKA in the germline V gene (reference sequence). The CDR3 contains 11 residues. V was shortened by 2 bases and J by 11 bases, with 9 bases between the two germline ends.

This chain connects TRBV9 to TRBJ2-3, with D tentatively TRBD2 (6 bases). V was clipped by 4 bases and J by 6 bases, with 9 bases between them. The germline CDR1 and CDR2 sequences are SGDLS and YYNGEE. The CDR3 is 12 amino acids. The CDR3 region has the DNA TGTGCCAGCAGCCCTACTAGCGATACGCAGTATTTT. It translates to CASSPTSDTQYF.

The V call is TRBV20-1, the J call TRBJ1-2; D unresolved. The V and J ends lost 4 bases and 6 bases respectively, with 9 bases between them. Germline lookup yields CDR1 DFQATT and CDR2 SNEGSKA (reference sequence). The CDR3 has 11 residues. CDR3 protein: CSANANNGYTF. The CDR3 DNA reads as TGCAGTGCTAATGCCAATAATGGCTACACCTTC.

The rearrangement links TRBV27 to TRBJ1-1; no reliable D call. Germline CDR1 is MNHEY and CDR2 is SMNVEV (reference sequence). The CDR3 extends over 13 amino acids. V was pared by 8 bases and J by 5 bases, with 15 bases between. Here the CDR3 reads CASRRWGGTEAFF. For the CDR3, the DNA is TGTGCCAGCCGAAGGTGGGGAGGTACTGAAGCTTTCTTT.

The V call is TRBV30, the J call TRBJ1-6, with D perhaps matching TRBD1 (6 bases). There are 13 residues in the CDR3. Germline CDR1 is GTSNPN and CDR2 is SVGIG (reference sequence). V was cut by 3 bases and J by 6 bases, with 9 bases left in between. CDR3 coding DNA: TGTGCCTGGAGGACAGGACTTAATTCACCCCTCCACTTT. Protein product: CAWRTGLNSPLHF.

V usage is TRBV25-1 and J usage is TRBJ1-6; possibly TRBD1 for D (5 bases). The V gene's germline CDR1 is MGHDK and CDR2 SYGVNS. V gave up 1 base and J gave up 8 bases, with 15 bases separating them. The CDR3 has 16 residues. The CDR3 DNA reads as TGTGCCAGCAGTGAATTAGAGGGGAAGGCTTATTCACCCCTCCACTTT. Translation gives CASSELEGKAYSPLHF.

V gene TRBV4-3 combines with J gene TRBJ1-2; 8 bases are shared with TRBD1. This CDR3 is built from 13 residues. V lost 3 bases and J lost 4; bases outside the gene matches: 1. Per the germline V gene, CDR1 is LGHNA and CDR2 is YSLEER. CDR3 sequence: CASSQTGVYGYTF. The CDR3 bases are TGCGCCAGCAGCCAGACAGGGGTCTATGGCTACACCTTC.

The rearrangement uses TRBV29-1 and TRBJ1-1; 7 nucleotides align to TRBD1. CDR1 SQVTM and CDR2 ANQGSEA come from the germline V gene. The V and J ends lost 8 bases and 2 bases, in that order; junction bases with no gene match: 8. This CDR3 contains 13 residues. As DNA, the CDR3 is TGCAGCTTCAGACAGGGTGCCAACACTGAAGCTTTCTTT. Amino acid sequence: CSFRQGANTEAFF.

The chain is built from TRBV5-1 and TRBJ2-3; 9 bases align to TRBD1. CDR1 is SGHRS and CDR2 is YFSETQ in the germline V gene. V shed 1 base and J 2 bases; nucleotides not matched to a gene: 5. The CDR3 extends over 16 amino acids. CDR3 nucleotides: TGCGCCAGCAGCTTGCCCCGGGACAGGGCCACAGATACGCAGTATTTT. This codes for CASSLPRDRATDTQYF. The full variable domain, completed using reference TRBV5-1 and TRBJ2-3, is KAGVTQTPRYLIKTRGQQVTLSCSPISGHRSVSWYQQTPGQGLQFLFEYFSETQRNKGNFPGRFSGRQFSNSRSEMNVSTLELGDSALYLCASSLPRDRATDTQYFGPGTRLTVL.

This clone was recorded a few times. The chain has TRBV30 and TRBJ2-1; 7 nucleotides match TRBD2. Germline V CDR1 and CDR2: GTSNPN, SVGIG (reference sequence). The CDR3 runs to 14 residues. Losses at the gene ends were 4 bases for V and 5 bases for J; bases not matched to a gene: 8. CDR3: CAWMGGDRHNEQFF. Written as DNA, the CDR3 is TGTGCCTGGATGGGGGGGGACCGTCACAATGAGCAGTTCTTC.

J is TRBJ1-2 and V is TRBV25-1; D call uncertain. V lost 2 bases and J lost 2, with 9 bases in between. Looked up from germline, CDR1 is MGHDK and CDR2 is SYGVNS. This CDR3 region has 14 residues. CDR3 sequence reads: CASSESSGNYGYTF. The CDR3 region has the DNA TGTGCCAGCAGTGAAAGTTCGGGAAACTATGGCTACACCTTC.

V gene TRBV30 combines with J gene TRBJ2-5, with TRBD1 matching 8 bases. Germline lookup yields CDR1 GTSNPN and CDR2 SVGIG (reference sequence). The length of the CDR3 is 15 residues. The J segment lost 4 bases and the V segment lost 5 bases, leaving 12 bases of the junction unmatched. CDR3 amino acids: CAWSPTHTGGETQYF. The CDR3 DNA reads as TGTGCCTGGTCCCCTACTCACACAGGGGGAGAGACCCAGTACTTC.

This clone was detected only a few times. The CDR3 DNA follows: TGCGCCAGCAGCGGGGGACAGCAAGATATCTACGAGCAGTACTTC. As protein: CASSGGQQDIYEQYF. The rearrangement uses TRBV5-1 and TRBJ2-7; 7 bases map to TRBD1. Germline lookup yields CDR1 SGHRS and CDR2 YFSETQ. The CDR3 is made up of 15 amino acids. Germline trimming cut 4 bases from V and 3 bases from J; bases unmatched to any gene: 10.

This chain connects TRBV30 to TRBJ1-6, with D unclear. V lost 2 bases, J lost 6 bases, and 17 bases lay in between. Germline assignment: CDR1 GTSNPN and CDR2 SVGIG (reference sequence). The CDR3 has 16 residues. The CDR3 loop is CAWSPLGRQINSPLHF. The CDR3 DNA sequence: TGTGCCTGGAGTCCCCTCGGCAGACAAATTAATTCACCCCTCCACTTT.

This clone was seen a single time. This chain uses TRBV2 with TRBJ2-5; TRBD1 agrees at 8 bases. The germline V gene encodes CDR1 SNHLY and CDR2 FYNNEI. The CDR3 runs to 14 residues. V lost 6 bases to trimming and J lost 1 base; unmatched junction nucleotides: 4. The CDR3 sequence is CASRIQGGQETQYF. The CDR3 nucleotides are TGTGCCAGCAGAATACAGGGGGGCCAAGAGACCCAGTACTTC.

The chain links TRBV9 to TRBJ2-1; 7 nucleotides match TRBD1. V shed 4 bases and J 8 bases; nucleotides not matched to a gene: 9. This CDR3 is 14 amino acids long. Germline V gives CDR1 SGDLS, CDR2 YYNGEE. The DNA of the CDR3 is TGTGCCAGCAGCCCCAGTAACAGGGGCCATGAGCAGTTCTTC. Its translation: CASSPSNRGHEQFF.